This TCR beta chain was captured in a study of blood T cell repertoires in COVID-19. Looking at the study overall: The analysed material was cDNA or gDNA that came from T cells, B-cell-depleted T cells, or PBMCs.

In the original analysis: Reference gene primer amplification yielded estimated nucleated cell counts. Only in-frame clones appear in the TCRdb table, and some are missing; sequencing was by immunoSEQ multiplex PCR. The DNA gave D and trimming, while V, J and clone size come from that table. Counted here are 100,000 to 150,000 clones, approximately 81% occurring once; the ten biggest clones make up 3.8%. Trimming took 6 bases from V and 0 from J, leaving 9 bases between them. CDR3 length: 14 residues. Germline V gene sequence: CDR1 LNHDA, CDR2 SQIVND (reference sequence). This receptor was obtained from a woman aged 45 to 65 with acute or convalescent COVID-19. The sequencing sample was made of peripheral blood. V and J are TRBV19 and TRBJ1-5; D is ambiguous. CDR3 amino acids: CASRTEYSNQPQHF. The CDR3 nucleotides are TGTGCCAGTAGAACAGAGTATAGCAATCAGCCCCAGCATTTT.